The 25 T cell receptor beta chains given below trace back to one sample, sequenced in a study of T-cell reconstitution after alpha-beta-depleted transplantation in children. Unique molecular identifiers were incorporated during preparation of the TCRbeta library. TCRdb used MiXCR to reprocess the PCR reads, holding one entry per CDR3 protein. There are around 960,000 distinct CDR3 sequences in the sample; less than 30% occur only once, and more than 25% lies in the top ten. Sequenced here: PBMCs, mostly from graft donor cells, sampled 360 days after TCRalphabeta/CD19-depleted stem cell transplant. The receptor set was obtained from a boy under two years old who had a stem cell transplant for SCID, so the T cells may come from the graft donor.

CDR3 sequence (DNA): TGTGCCAGCAGGATACAGGGTTTTAGCACAGATACGCAGTATTTT. Its protein product is CASRIQGFSTDTQYF. J is TRBJ2-3 and V is TRBV6-2 or TRBV6-3, with D tentatively TRBD1 (6 bases). The V and J ends lost 6 bases and 0 bases respectively, with 13 bases between them. The CDR3 has 15 amino acids. Germline-derived CDR1 and CDR2 are MNHEY and SVGEGT.

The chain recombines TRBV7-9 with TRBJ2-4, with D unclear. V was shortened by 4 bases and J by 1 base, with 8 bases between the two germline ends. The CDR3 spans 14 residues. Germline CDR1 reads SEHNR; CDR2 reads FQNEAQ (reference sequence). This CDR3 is CASSSERAKNIQYF. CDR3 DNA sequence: TGTGCCAGCAGCTCAGAGAGGGCCAAAAACATTCAGTACTTC.

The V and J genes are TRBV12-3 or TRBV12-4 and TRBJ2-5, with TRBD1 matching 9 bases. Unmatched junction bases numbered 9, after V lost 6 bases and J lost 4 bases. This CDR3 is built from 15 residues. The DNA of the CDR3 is TGTGCCAGCAGCGGACCACAGGGGGCCCCAGAGACCCAGTACTTC. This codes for CASSGPQGAPETQYF.

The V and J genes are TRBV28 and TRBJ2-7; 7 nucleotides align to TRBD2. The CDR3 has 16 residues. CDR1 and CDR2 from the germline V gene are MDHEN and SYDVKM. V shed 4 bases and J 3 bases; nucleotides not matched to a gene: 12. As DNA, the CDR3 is TGTGCCAGCAGTTCCCCTCCGGGACTAACTTACTACGAGCAGTACTTC. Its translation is CASSSPPGLTYYEQYF.

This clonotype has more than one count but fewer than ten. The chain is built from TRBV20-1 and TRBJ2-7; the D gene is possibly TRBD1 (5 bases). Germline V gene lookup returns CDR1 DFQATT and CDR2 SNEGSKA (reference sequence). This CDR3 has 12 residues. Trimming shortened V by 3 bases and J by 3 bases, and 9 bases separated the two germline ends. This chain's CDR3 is CSASKTVYEQYF. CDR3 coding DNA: TGCAGTGCTAGCAAGACAGTCTACGAGCAGTACTTC.

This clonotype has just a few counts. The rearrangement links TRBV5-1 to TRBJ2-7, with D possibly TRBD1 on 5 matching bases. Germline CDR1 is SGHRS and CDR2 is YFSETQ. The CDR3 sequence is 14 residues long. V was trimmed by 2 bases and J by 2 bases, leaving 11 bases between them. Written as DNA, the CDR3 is TGCGCCAGCAGCTTTGACAGCATCCCCTACGAGCAGTACTTC. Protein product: CASSFDSIPYEQYF. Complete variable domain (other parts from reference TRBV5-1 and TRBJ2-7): KAGVTQTPRYLIKTRGQQVTLSCSPISGHRSVSWYQQTPGQGLQFLFEYFSETQRNKGNFPGRFSGRQFSNSRSEMNVSTLELGDSALYLCASSFDSIPYEQYFGPGTRLTVT.

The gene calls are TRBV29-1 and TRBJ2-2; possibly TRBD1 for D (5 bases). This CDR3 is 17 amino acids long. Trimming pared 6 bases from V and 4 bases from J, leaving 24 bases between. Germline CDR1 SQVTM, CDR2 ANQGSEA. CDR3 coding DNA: TGCAGCGTCCTACTTTATCAACGGACACCCTCCACCGGGGAGCTGTTTTTT. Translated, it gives CSVLLYQRTPSTGELFF.

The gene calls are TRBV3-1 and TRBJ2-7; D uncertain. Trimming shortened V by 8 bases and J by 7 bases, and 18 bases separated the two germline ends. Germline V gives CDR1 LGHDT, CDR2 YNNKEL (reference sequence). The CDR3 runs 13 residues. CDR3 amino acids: CASAAPASGEQYF. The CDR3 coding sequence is TGTGCCAGCGCGGCTCCCGCCTCAGGAGAGCAGTACTTC.

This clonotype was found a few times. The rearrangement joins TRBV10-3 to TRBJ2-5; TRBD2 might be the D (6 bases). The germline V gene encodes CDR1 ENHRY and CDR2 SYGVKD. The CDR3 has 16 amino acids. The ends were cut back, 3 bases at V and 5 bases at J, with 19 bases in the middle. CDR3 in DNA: TGTGCCATCAGTGACCCGAGATTCGGGGGAATGGAGACCCAGTACTTC. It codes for CAISDPRFGGMETQYF.

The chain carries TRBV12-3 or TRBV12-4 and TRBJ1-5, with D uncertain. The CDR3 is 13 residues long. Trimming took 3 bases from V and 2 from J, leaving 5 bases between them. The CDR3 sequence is CASSFIGNQPQHF. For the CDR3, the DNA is TGTGCCAGCAGTTTTATTGGCAATCAGCCCCAGCATTTT.

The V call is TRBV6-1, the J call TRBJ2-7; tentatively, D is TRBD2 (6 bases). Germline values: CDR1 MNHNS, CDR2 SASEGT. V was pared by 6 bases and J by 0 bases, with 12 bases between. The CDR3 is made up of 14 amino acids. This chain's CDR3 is CASSARGDSYEQYF. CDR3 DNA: TGTGCCAGCAGCGCCCGCGGGGACTCCTACGAGCAGTACTTC.

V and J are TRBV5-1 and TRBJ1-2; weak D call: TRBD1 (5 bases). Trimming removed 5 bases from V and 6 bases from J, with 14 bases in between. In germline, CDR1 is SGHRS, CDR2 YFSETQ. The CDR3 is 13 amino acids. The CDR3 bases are TGCGCCAGCAGGCCCACGACGGGGGATGGCTACACCTTC. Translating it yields CASRPTTGDGYTF. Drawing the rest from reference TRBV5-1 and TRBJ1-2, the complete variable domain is KAGVTQTPRYLIKTRGQQVTLSCSPISGHRSVSWYQQTPGQGLQFLFEYFSETQRNKGNFPGRFSGRQFSNSRSEMNVSTLELGDSALYLCASRPTTGDGYTFGSGTRLTVV.

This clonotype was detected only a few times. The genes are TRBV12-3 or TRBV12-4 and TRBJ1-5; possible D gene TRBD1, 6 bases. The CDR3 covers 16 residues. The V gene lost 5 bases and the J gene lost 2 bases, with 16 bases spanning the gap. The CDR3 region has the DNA TGTGCCAGCAGTGCTAGGGGGGCGCCTGGCAATCAGCCCCAGCATTTT. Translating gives CASSARGAPGNQPQHF.

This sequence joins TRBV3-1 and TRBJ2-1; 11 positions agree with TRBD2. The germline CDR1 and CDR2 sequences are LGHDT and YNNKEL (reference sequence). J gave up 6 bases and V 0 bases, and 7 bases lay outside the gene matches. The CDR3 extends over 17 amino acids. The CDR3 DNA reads TGTGCCAGCAGCCAAGAGGGAGGACTAGCGGGCGTCAATGAGCAGTTCTTC. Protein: CASSQEGGLAGVNEQFF.

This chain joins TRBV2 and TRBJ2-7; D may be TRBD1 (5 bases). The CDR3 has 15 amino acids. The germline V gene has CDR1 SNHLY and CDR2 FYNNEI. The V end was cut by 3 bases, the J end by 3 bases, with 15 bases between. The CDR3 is CASSELAGSGYEQYF. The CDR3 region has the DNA TGTGCCAGCAGTGAGTTAGCAGGGTCGGGCTACGAGCAGTACTTC.

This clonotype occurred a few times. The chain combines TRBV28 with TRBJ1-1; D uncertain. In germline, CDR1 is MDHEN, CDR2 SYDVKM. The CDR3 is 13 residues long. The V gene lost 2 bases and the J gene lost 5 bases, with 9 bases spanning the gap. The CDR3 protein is CASSLGFYTEAFF. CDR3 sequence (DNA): TGTGCCAGCAGTTTAGGGTTTTATACTGAAGCTTTCTTT.

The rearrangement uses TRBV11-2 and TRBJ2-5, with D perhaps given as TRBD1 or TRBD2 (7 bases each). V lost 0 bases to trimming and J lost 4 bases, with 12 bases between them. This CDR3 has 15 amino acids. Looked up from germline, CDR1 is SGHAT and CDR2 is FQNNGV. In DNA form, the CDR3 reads TGTGCCAGCAGCTTAGATCCCAGGGGGGGAGAGACCCAGTACTTC. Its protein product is CASSLDPRGGETQYF.

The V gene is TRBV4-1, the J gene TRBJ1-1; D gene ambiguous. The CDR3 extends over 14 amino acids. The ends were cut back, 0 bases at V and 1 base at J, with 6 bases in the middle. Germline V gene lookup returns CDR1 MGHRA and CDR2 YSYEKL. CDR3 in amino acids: CASSQDEGNTEAFF. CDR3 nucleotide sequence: TGCGCCAGCAGCCAAGATGAGGGGAACACTGAAGCTTTCTTT.

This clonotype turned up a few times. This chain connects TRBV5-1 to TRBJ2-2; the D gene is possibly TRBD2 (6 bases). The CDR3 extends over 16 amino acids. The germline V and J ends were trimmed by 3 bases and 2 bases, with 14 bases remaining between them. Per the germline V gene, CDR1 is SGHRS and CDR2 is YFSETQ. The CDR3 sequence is CASSWTKTTNTGELFF. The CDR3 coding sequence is TGCGCCAGCAGCTGGACTAAGACCACAAACACCGGGGAGCTGTTTTTT.

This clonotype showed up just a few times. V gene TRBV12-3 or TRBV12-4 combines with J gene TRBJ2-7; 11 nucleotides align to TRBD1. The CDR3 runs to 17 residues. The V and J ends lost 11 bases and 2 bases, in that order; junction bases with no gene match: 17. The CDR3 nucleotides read TGTGCCCGTCGATCGGAACGGGGACAGGGGGGTGCCTACGAGCAGTACTTC. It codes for CARRSERGQGGAYEQYF.

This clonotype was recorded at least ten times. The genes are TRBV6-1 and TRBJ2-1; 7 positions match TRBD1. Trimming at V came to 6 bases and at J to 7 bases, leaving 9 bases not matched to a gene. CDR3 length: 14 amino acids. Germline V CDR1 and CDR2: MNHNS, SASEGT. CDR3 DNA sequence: TGTGCCAGCAGATCACAGGGGAGAGAAAATGAGCAGTTCTTC. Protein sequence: CASRSQGRENEQFF.

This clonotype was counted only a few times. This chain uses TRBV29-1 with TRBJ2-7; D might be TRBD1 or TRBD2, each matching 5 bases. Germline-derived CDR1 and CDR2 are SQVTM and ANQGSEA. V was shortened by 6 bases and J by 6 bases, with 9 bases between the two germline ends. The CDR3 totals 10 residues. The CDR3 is CSVGDAEQYF. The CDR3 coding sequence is TGCAGCGTGGGGGACGCCGAGCAGTACTTC.

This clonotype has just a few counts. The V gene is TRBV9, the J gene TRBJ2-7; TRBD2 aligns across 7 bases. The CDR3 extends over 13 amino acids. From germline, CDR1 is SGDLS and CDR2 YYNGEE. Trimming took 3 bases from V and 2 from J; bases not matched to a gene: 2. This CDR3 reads CASSAGLAYEQYF. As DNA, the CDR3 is TGTGCCAGCAGCGCCGGACTAGCCTACGAGCAGTACTTC.

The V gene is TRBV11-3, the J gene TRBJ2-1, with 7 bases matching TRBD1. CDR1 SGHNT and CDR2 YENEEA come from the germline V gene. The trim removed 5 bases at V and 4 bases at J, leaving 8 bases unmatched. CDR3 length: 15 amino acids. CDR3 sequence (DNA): TGTGCCAGCAGCCAGGGGGTGTCGGCATACAATGAGCAGTTCTTC. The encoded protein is CASSQGVSAYNEQFF.

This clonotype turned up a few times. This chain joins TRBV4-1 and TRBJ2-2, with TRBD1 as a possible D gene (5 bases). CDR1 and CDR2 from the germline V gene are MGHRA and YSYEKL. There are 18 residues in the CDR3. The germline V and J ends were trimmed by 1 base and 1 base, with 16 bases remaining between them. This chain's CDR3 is CASSQGNGRQKNTGELFF. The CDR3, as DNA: TGCGCCAGCAGCCAAGGGAATGGGCGACAGAAGAACACCGGGGAGCTGTTTTTT.